This T cell receptor beta chain stems from a study of CD8+ T cells in alopecia areata (dated 2018 in TCRdb). For context, the study as a whole: To study T cell clonal expansion in alopecia areata, the researchers applied high-throughput TCRbeta sequencing to both the C3H/HeJ mouse model and human patients. TCRbeta CDR3 regions were amplified by immunoSEQ multiplex PCR using 35 Vbeta forward and 13 Jbeta reverse primers. Scalp tissue and sorted CD4+ and CD8+ peripheral blood T cells from patchy and totalis/universalis alopecia areata patients and from healthy controls were covered by human TCRbeta sequencing. RNA was extracted with the PAXgene miRNA kit for fixed scalp, the miRNeasy kit for PBMCs, and the RNeasy kit for mouse skin. Scalp clonality was compared across normal scalp (n=4), patchy alopecia areata scalp (n=8), and alopecia totalis/universalis scalp (n=8).

CDR1 and CDR2 are drawn from the germline V gene (reference sequence): LNHNV, YYDKDF. The CDR3 measures 15 amino acids from cysteine to phenylalanine. CDR3 DNA only is kept here, 45 bases in frame from base 1. V and J lose 3 bases and 3 bases, and a span of 15 bases separates them. The research as a whole found: Compared with normal scalp, lesional scalp, particularly in alopecia totalis/universalis, had higher clonality and more expanded CD8+ clones, which suggests antigenic drive. Compared with mice, TCR sequences shared between patients were less clear, possibly partly because of HLA diversity across the patient population. Unlike mouse skin, where gammadelta T cells dominate, normal human skin contains resident alphabeta T cells that get sequenced too, which complicates analysis of the scalp TCR repertoire.

The method was the immunoSEQ multiplex PCR assay. For TCR sequencing, RNA was extracted from every sample and reverse transcribed into cDNA to serve as template. SuperScript III was used to make first-strand cDNA, primed with a 2:1 mix of oligo-dT and random hexamers. Amplification bias was assessed with a synthetic immune receptor repertoire, and residual bias was removed computationally. As for the authors' bioinformatics: Raw reads were preprocessed for error removal, and CDR3 was defined according to IMGT conventions as running from the conserved cysteine to phenylalanine. To get clonality, Shannon entropy was normalized by log2 of the number of productive unique TCRs and the result was subtracted from 1. CD4 or CD8 identity of scalp clones was inferred by cross-referencing scalp TCRbeta sequences with sorted blood CD4 and CD8 repertoires. TCRdb took this table from immuneACCESS and kept in-frame rearrangements with V and J called. Such tables lack part of the clones; where checked against another copy, unresolved V genes explain under half of the gap, and the rest is unexplained. The V and J calls and clone size come from that table; D and trimming were worked out from the DNA. Across this sample there are about 64,000 clones, with around 47% seen only once. The ten largest clones take up roughly 51% of the sample.

This clone was detected a few times. There is no known antigen for this receptor. No much larger clonotype is one base removed from it; base qualities were not supplied. Lesional scalp punch biopsies and peripheral blood were obtained from alopecia areata patients. PBMCs were isolated by density centrifugation and stained for CD3, CD4 and CD8, after which CD4+ and CD8+ T cells were sorted on a FACSAria. Untreated alopecia areata patients were recruited as part of a multicenter biomarker study. Blood CD8+ T cells from a handful of biomarker-study patients were further sorted into NKG2D-low and NKG2D-high fractions.

The receptor's source is a human donor with alopecia areata. Input material: NKG2D-low CD8+ T cells sorted from blood. The sample's cell subset or site label is to be understood as: sorted CD8+ NKG2D-low blood T cells. Here the chain combines TRBV15 and TRBJ2-7; no D gene can be assigned with confidence. CDR3 sequence: CATSRNPGPLYEQYF. The nucleotide sequence is given as TGTGCCACCAGCAGGAATCCCGGGCCCCTCTACGAGCAGTACTTC.